This TCR beta chain was retrieved from a study of cytomegalovirus exposure and HLA in healthy donors. The PCR was carried out with 60 Vbeta primers and 13 Jbeta primers. Profiled with immunoSEQ multiplex PCR; TCRdb holds only in-frame clones, not every one. This sample's table has tens of thousands of clones. General study points: The productive fraction for most TCR beta V segments was about 87% or about 30% in an earlier analysis.

As regards this clone: Its antigen is currently unknown.

This clonotype was obtained from a woman in her late teens or twenties in good health and CMV-seronegative. Source material: PBMCs.

In DNA, the CDR3 is TGTGCCAGCAGCCCCCAGGGGGAGAGGCCCCAGCATTTT. It translates to CASSPQGERPQHF. V and J are TRBV6-5 and TRBJ1-5, with 7 bases lining up with TRBD1. Trimming took 6 bases from V and 9 from J; bases not matched to a gene: 8. The CDR3 length is 13 residues. CDR1 and CDR2 (germline): MNHEY, SVGAGI.